Listed here are 26 T cell receptor beta chains from one sample, sequenced in a study of CD8+ T cells in alopecia areata. cDNA reverse transcribed from extracted RNA served as the sequencing template. The data were produced by immunoSEQ multiplex PCR, yet TCRdb's version contains in-frame clones alone and is incomplete. Here the sample spans 150,000 to 200,000 clones, just over 65% being singletons. Treatment specified: oral pan-JAK inhibitor, 5-10 mg twice daily. The sample here was CD4+ T cells sorted from blood, taken at week 4, from a patient treated with tofacitinib. Source of these receptors: a human donor with alopecia areata.

This clone showed up just once. V usage is TRBV5-6 and J usage is TRBJ2-3; D is unclear. The CDR3 spans 13 residues. Germline lookup yields CDR1 SGHDT and CDR2 YYEEEE. The ends were cut back, 3 bases at V and 4 bases at J, with 9 bases in the middle. CDR3 nucleotides: TGTGCCAGCAGCTCAGTGAGTCCAGATACGCAGTATTTT. Translated: CASSSVSPDTQYF. Together with reference TRBV5-6 and TRBJ2-3, the CDR3 gives the full variable domain: DAGVTQSPTHLIKTRGQQVTLRCSPKSGHDTVSWYQQALGQGPQFIFQYYEEEERQRGNFPDRFSGHQFPNYSSELNVNALLLGDSALYLCASSSVSPDTQYFGPGTRLTVL.

The rearrangement uses TRBV6-5 and TRBJ1-6, with 7 nucleotides matching TRBD1. Per germline, CDR1 MNHEY and CDR2 SVGAGI. V lost 0 bases, J lost 4 bases, and 3 bases stayed unmatched. This CDR3 has 16 residues. The CDR3 DNA is TGTGCCAGCAGTTACTCGACAGGGTTATATAATTCACCCCTCCACTTT. Translated, it gives CASSYSTGLYNSPLHF.

This clone was picked up one time. This CDR3 is CASGGGPQETQYF. The CDR3 DNA reads TGCGCCAGCGGGGGCGGACCCCAAGAGACCCAGTACTTC. The chain is built from TRBV5-1 and TRBJ2-5; D is possibly TRBD1 (6 bases). Trimming removed 7 bases from V and 1 base from J, with 11 bases in between. The CDR3 spans 13 residues. Germline CDR1 SGHRS, CDR2 YFSETQ.

The V gene is TRBV9, the J gene TRBJ2-2; 9 bases fit TRBD1. Germline V gives CDR1 SGDLS, CDR2 YYNGEE. With V trimmed by 4 bases and J by 5 bases, 6 bases remained unmatched. The CDR3 covers 15 residues. The CDR3 DNA reads TGTGCCAGCAGCAAACAGGGGGCGTCAACCGGGGAGCTGTTTTTT. This gives the protein CASSKQGASTGELFF.

This clone was observed a few times. The gene calls are TRBV11-2 and TRBJ2-5; 9 bases match TRBD1. The CDR3 runs to 16 residues. Per germline, CDR1 SGHAT and CDR2 FQNNGV. The V segment lost 0 bases and the J segment 4 bases; nucleotides outside the gene matches: 6. CDR3 nucleotide sequence: TGTGCCAGCAGCTTAGATTGGGACAGGGAAGGAGAGACCCAGTACTTC. This codes for CASSLDWDREGETQYF.

With regard to this clone: The CDR3 ends on some other residue instead of the conserved phenylalanine or tryptophan, so this is likely a read error. The chain joins TRBV4-1 to TRBJ2-7, with 8 bases matching TRBD1. Germline CDR1 reads MGHRA; CDR2 reads YSYEKL. The CDR3 consists of 13 residues. The V and J ends lost 3 bases and 3 bases, in that order; junction bases with no gene match: 1. CDR3 DNA sequence: TGCGCCAGCAGCCATGGACAGGGCTACGAGCAGTACTCC. Translation gives CASSHGQGYEQYS.

V gene TRBV30 combines with J gene TRBJ1-5; no clear D. Between the trimmed V and J ends, which lost 5 bases and 3 bases, there was a span of 11 bases. The CDR3 consists of 13 residues. Looked up from germline, CDR1 is GTSNPN and CDR2 is SVGIG (reference sequence). Here the CDR3 DNA reads TGTGCCTGGGACTTGGGTTCCAATCAGCCCCAGCATTTT. Protein sequence: CAWDLGSNQPQHF. The whole variable domain, remainder taken from reference TRBV30 and TRBJ1-5, is SQTIHQWPATLVQPVGSPLSLECTVEGTSNPNLYWYRQAAGRGLQLLFYSVGIGQISSEVPQNLSASRPQDRQFILSSKKLLLSDSGFYLCAWDLGSNQPQHFGDGTRLSIL.

The genes are TRBV11-2 and TRBJ2-7, with TRBD1 identical over 7 bases. In germline, CDR1 is SGHAT, CDR2 FQNNGV. Trimming removed 5 bases from V and 2 bases from J; junction bases left unmatched: 6. The CDR3 consists of 14 residues. CDR3 protein: CASSARQGTYEQYF. Written as DNA, the CDR3 is TGTGCCAGCAGCGCCCGACAGGGAACCTACGAGCAGTACTTC.

The V gene is TRBV29-1, the J gene TRBJ2-7; 7 bases are a match to TRBD2. Germline CDR1 reads SQVTM; CDR2 reads ANQGSEA. The J segment lost 5 bases and the V segment lost 4 bases, leaving 14 bases of the junction unmatched. This CDR3 region has 15 residues. CDR3 bases: TGCAGCGTTGCAGAAAGCCCGGGGAGGGGAAACGAGCAGTACTTC. The encoded protein is CSVAESPGRGNEQYF.

This clone was seen a handful of times. The J gene is TRBJ2-7, the V gene TRBV6-5; D gene unclear. The germline CDR1 and CDR2 sequences are MNHEY and SVGAGI. The CDR3 length is 12 residues. The ends were cut back, 6 bases at V and 1 base at J, with 7 bases in the middle. Here the CDR3 DNA reads TGTGCCAGCAGGGACCCTTCCTACGAGCAGTACTTC. It is translated as CASRDPSYEQYF.

The genes are TRBV29-1 and TRBJ2-3; D not resolved. This CDR3 contains 10 residues. CDR1 is SQVTM and CDR2 is ANQGSEA in the germline V gene. Trimming took off 6 bases at V and 5 bases at J, with 6 bases between the two ends. CDR3 nucleotide sequence: TGCAGCGTGGTTCGAGATACGCAGTATTTT. Amino acid sequence: CSVVRDTQYF.

This CDR3 is CASSFSRHYGYTF. The CDR3 region has the DNA TGTGCCAGCAGTTTCTCTCGTCACTATGGCTACACCTTC. The rearrangement links TRBV27 to TRBJ1-2, with D hard to call. Germline V CDR1 and CDR2: MNHEY, SMNVEV (reference sequence). Trimming removed 3 bases from V and 3 bases from J, with 8 bases in between. The CDR3 has 13 residues.

The DNA for the CDR3 is TGTGCCAGCAGCGTAGAGGGGTCCTACGAGCAGTACTTC. It yields the protein CASSVEGSYEQYF. This chain connects TRBV9 to TRBJ2-7, with D perhaps matching TRBD1 (5 bases). The CDR3 length is 13 residues. V lost 0 bases and J lost 1, with 5 bases in between. The germline gives CDR1 SGDLS, CDR2 YYNGEE. Drawing the rest from reference TRBV9 and TRBJ2-7, the complete variable domain is DSGVTQTPKHLITATGQRVTLRCSPRSGDLSVYWYQQSLDQGLQFLIQYYNGEERAKGNILERFSAQQFPDLHSELNLSSLELGDSALYFCASSVEGSYEQYFGPGTRLTVT.

J is TRBJ1-3 and V is TRBV10-3; no firm D call. Trimming took off 3 bases at V and 0 bases at J, with 9 bases between the two ends. Germline CDR1 is ENHRY and CDR2 is SYGVKD. The CDR3 totals 15 residues. The DNA for the CDR3 is TGTGCCATCAGTGACGGGCCAAACTCTGGAAACACCATATATTTT. It encodes CAISDGPNSGNTIYF.

V and J are TRBV6-5 and TRBJ1-1, with TRBD1 as a possible D gene (6 bases). V lost 6 bases to trimming and J lost 2 bases, with 13 bases between them. Germline CDR1 MNHEY, CDR2 SVGAGI. The CDR3 is 14 residues long. The CDR3 spells CASRSSGANTEAFF. In nucleotides, the CDR3 is TGTGCCAGCAGATCATCGGGGGCTAACACTGAAGCTTTCTTT.

The chain links TRBV29-1 to TRBJ2-5; TRBD1 might be the D (6 bases). Trimming left V 3 bases short and J 4 bases short, with 12 bases between. In germline, CDR1 is SQVTM, CDR2 ANQGSEA. The length of the CDR3 is 13 residues. The CDR3 is CSVDLVRGETQYF. In DNA, the CDR3 is TGCAGCGTTGACTTGGTCAGGGGAGAGACCCAGTACTTC. Complete variable domain (other parts from reference TRBV29-1 and TRBJ2-5): SAVISQKPSRDICQRGTSLTIQCQVDSQVTMMFWYRQQPGQSLTLIATANQGSEATYESGFVIDKFPISRPNLTFSTLTVSNMSPEDSSIYLCSVDLVRGETQYFGPGTRLLVL.

This chain connects TRBV27 to TRBJ1-6; D remains unclear. The V end lost 3 bases, the J end lost 10 bases, and 16 bases lay between the germline ends. Germline lookup yields CDR1 MNHEY and CDR2 SMNVEV (reference sequence). The CDR3 runs 15 residues. Here the CDR3 DNA reads TGTGCCAGCAGTTTGGCGGCTCCCCTGAGATCACCCCTCCACTTT. Protein: CASSLAAPLRSPLHF.

This sequence joins TRBV9 and TRBJ1-5; no definite D call. CDR1 SGDLS and CDR2 YYNGEE come from the germline V gene. CDR3 length: 14 residues. Trimming cost V 4 bases and J 9 bases, with 17 bases left between them. The CDR3 nucleotides are TGTGCCAGCAGCCAGGCCCTTTCGAATGGGCCCCAGCATTTT. It encodes CASSQALSNGPQHF.

The chain couples TRBV29-1 to TRBJ2-4; D gene unclear. The length of the CDR3 is 14 residues. The V end lost 0 bases, the J end lost 5 bases, and 11 bases lay between the germline ends. Germline CDR1 reads SQVTM; CDR2 reads ANQGSEA. DNA of the CDR3: TGCAGCGTTGAAGACCAGGTATCGGAAAACATTCAGTACTTC. Residues: CSVEDQVSENIQYF.

This sequence joins TRBV5-1 and TRBJ2-7; D may be TRBD1 or TRBD2 (5 bases each). Germline V lookup: CDR1 SGHRS, CDR2 YFSETQ. This CDR3 region has 14 residues. Deletions cut 2 bases from V and 3 bases from J, with 12 bases between. CDR3 nucleotide sequence: TGCGCCAGCAGCTTTACCGGGACCAACTACGAGCAGTACTTC. Its protein product is CASSFTGTNYEQYF.

The chain couples TRBV6-1 to TRBJ2-5, with D possibly being TRBD1 or TRBD2 (7 bases each). The CDR3 consists of 16 residues. In germline, CDR1 is MNHNS, CDR2 SASEGT. V lost 4 bases to trimming and J lost 7 bases, with 22 bases between them. Here the CDR3 reads CASSGLGTDSGGTQYF. In DNA form, the CDR3 reads TGTGCCAGCAGTGGTCTCGGGACAGACTCGGGGGGGACCCAGTACTTC.

This clone was found a few times. The J gene is TRBJ2-1, the V gene TRBV7-8; weak D call: TRBD2 (5 bases). Per the germline V gene, CDR1 is SGHVS and CDR2 is FQNEAQ. The CDR3 is 15 residues long. Trimming removed 5 bases at V and 10 bases at J, with 21 bases between. The CDR3 loop reads CASSPSRGPREEQFF. As DNA, the CDR3 is TGTGCCAGCAGCCCCTCGCGCGGGCCACGAGAAGAGCAGTTCTTC.

The chain links TRBV9 to TRBJ2-2, with 9 bases identical to TRBD1. V lost 1 base and J lost 6; bases outside the gene matches: 4. The CDR3 spans 15 residues. Germline V gene data show CDR1 as SGDLS and CDR2 as YYNGEE. The CDR3 nucleotides read TGTGCCAGCAGCGTAATGGGACAGGGTCCCGGGGAGCTGTTTTTT. It translates to CASSVMGQGPGELFF.

This clone was picked up many times. The chain couples TRBV2 to TRBJ1-6; 8 nucleotides line up with TRBD1. Germline V lookup: CDR1 SNHLY, CDR2 FYNNEI. The CDR3 spans 13 residues. J gave up 9 bases and V 7 bases, and 5 bases lay outside the gene matches. The CDR3, as DNA: TGTGCCAGCACACAGGGGGGGGGTTCACCCCTCCACTTT. Protein product: CASTQGGGSPLHF.

The chain combines TRBV2 with TRBJ1-2, with unresolved D. Germline CDR1 and CDR2: SNHLY and FYNNEI. The CDR3 contains 12 residues. Trimming removed 6 bases from V and 4 bases from J, with 9 bases in between. CDR3 protein: CASSLRVYGYTF. The CDR3 coding sequence is TGTGCCAGCAGCTTGAGGGTCTATGGCTACACCTTC.

This clone was seen only a few times. The chain recombines TRBV29-1 with TRBJ2-1, with D perhaps matching TRBD2 (6 bases). This CDR3 spans 12 amino acids. The ends were cut back, 2 bases at V and 8 bases at J, with 10 bases in the middle. Germline CDR1 SQVTM, CDR2 ANQGSEA. The CDR3 sequence: CSVETSGDEQFF. CDR3 sequence (DNA): TGCAGCGTTGAAACCTCGGGAGATGAGCAGTTCTTC.